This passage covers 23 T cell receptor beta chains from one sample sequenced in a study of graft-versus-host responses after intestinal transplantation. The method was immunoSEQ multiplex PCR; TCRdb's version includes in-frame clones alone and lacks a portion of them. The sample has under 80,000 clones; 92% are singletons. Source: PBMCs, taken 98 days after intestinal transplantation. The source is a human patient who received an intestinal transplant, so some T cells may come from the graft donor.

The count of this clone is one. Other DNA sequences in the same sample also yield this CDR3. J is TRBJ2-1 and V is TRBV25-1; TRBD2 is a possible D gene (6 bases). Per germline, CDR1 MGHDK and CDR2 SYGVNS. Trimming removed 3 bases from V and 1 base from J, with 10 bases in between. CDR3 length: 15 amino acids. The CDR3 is CASSDRGLSYNEQFF. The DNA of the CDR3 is TGTGCCAGCAGTGATCGGGGGTTGTCCTACAATGAGCAGTTCTTC.

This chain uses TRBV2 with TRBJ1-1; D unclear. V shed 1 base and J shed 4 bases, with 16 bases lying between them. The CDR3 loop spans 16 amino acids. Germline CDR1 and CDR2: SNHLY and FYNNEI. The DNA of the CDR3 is TGTGCCAGCAGTGAAGAGGCAGGCTACCTTTCCACTGAAGCTTTCTTT. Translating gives CASSEEAGYLSTEAFF.

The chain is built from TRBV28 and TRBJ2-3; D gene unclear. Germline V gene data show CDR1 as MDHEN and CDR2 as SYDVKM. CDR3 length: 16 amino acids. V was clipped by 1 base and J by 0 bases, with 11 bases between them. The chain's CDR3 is CASSLLYGRSTDTQYF. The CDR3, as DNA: TGTGCCAGCAGTTTATTATACGGCCGGAGCACAGATACGCAGTATTTT.

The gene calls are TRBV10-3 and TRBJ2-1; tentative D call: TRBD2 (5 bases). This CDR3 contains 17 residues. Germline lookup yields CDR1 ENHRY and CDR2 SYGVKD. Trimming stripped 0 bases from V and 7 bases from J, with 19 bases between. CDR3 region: CAISESFVESSRNEQFF. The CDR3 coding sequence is TGTGCCATCAGTGAGTCGTTCGTTGAGTCTAGCCGTAATGAGCAGTTCTTC.

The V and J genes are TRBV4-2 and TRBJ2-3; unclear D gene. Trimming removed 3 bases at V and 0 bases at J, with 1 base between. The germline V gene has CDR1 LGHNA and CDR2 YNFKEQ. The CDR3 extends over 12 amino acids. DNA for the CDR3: TGTGCCAGCAGCCAGAGCACAGATACGCAGTATTTT. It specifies CASSQSTDTQYF.

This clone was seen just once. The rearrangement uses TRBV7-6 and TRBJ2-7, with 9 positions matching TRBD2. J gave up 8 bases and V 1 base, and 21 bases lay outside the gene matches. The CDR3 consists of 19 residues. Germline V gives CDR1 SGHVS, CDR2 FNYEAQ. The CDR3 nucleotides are TGTGCCAGCAGCTTAGGATGGGCGGGGGGGCCGGATTTATTCACAAAGCAGTACTTC. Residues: CASSLGWAGGPDLFTKQYF.

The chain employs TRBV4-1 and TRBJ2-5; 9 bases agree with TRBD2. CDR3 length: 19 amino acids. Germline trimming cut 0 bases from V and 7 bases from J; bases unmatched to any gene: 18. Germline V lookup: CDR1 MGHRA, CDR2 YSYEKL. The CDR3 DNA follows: TGCGCCAGCAGCCAAGAAAGAGGGCTTAACGGACTAGCGTCTGTGACCCAGTACTTC. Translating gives CASSQERGLNGLASVTQYF.

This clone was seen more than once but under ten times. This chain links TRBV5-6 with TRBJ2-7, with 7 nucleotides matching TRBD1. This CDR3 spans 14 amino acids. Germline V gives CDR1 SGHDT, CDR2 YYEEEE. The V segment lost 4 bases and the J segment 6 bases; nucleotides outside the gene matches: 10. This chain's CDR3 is CASSRDSPLGEQYF. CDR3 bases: TGTGCCAGCAGCCGGGACAGCCCCCTCGGCGAGCAGTACTTC.

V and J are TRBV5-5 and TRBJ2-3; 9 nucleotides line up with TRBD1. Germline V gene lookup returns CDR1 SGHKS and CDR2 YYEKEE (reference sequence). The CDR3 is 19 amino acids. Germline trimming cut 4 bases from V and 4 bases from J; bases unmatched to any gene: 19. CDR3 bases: TGTGCCAGCAGCATAAGGGGGACAGGGCGCGGGCGGGAGCCAGATACGCAGTATTTT. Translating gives CASSIRGTGRGREPDTQYF. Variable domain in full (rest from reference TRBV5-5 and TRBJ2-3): DAGVTQSPTHLIKTRGQQVTLRCSPISGHKSVSWYQQVLGQGPQFIFQYYEKEERGRGNFPDRFSARQFPNYSSELNVNALLLGDSALYLCASSIRGTGRGREPDTQYFGPGTRLTVL.

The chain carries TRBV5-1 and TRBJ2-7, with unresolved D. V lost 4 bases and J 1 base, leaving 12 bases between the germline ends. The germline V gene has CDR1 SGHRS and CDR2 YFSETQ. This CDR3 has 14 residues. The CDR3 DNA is TGCGCCAGCAGCCCCGAGGACGTATCCTACGAGCAGTACTTC. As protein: CASSPEDVSYEQYF.

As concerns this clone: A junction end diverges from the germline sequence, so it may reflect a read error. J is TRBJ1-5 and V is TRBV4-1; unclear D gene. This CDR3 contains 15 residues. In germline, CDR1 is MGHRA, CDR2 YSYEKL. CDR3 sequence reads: CASSQDGYSNQPQHF. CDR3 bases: TGTGCCAGCAGCCAAGACGGATATAGCAATCAGCCCCAGCATTTT.

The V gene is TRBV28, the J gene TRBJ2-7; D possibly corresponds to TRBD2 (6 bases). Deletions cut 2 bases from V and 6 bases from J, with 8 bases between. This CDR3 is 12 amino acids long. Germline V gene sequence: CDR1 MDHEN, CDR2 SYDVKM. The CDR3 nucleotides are TGTGCCAGCAGTTTAGGGGGGACCGAGCAGTACTTC. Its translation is CASSLGGTEQYF.

CDR3 loop: CASSYGQNTEAFF. DNA for the CDR3: TGTGCCAGCAGTTACGGGCAGAACACTGAAGCTTTCTTT. The chain is built from TRBV6-5 and TRBJ1-1; unclear D gene. The V end was cut by 2 bases, the J end by 1 base, with 5 bases between. The CDR3 contains 13 residues. From germline, CDR1 is MNHEY and CDR2 SVGAGI.

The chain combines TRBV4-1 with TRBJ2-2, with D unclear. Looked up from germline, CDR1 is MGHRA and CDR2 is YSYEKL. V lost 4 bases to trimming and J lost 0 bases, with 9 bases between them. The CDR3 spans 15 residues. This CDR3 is CASSLRASNTGELFF. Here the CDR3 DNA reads TGCGCCAGCAGCCTCCGGGCCTCGAACACCGGGGAGCTGTTTTTT.

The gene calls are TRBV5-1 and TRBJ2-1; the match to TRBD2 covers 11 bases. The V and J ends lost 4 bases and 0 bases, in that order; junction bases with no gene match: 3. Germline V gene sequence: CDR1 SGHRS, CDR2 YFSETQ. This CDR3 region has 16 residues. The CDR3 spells CASSTGLAASYNEQFF. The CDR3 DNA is TGCGCCAGCAGCACGGGACTAGCGGCCTCCTACAATGAGCAGTTCTTC.

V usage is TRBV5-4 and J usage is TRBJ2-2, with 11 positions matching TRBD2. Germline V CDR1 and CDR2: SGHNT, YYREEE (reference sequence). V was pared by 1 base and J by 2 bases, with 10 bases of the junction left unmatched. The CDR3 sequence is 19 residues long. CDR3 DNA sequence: TGTGCCAGCAGCTTGACCGATACAACTAGCGGGGGAAACACCGGGGAGCTGTTTTTT. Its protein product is CASSLTDTTSGGNTGELFF.

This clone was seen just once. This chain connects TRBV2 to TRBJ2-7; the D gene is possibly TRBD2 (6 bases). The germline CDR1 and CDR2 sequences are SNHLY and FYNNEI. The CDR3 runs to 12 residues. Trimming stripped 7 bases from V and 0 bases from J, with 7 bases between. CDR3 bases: TGTGCCAGCATGACTAGCTCCTACGAGCAGTACTTC. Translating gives CASMTSSYEQYF. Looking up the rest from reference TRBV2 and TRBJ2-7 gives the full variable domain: EPEVTQTPSHQVTQMGQEVILRCVPISNHLYFYWYRQILGQKVEFLVSFYNNEISEKSEIFDDQFSVERPDGSNFTLKIRSTKLEDSAMYFCASMTSSYEQYFGPGTRLTVT.

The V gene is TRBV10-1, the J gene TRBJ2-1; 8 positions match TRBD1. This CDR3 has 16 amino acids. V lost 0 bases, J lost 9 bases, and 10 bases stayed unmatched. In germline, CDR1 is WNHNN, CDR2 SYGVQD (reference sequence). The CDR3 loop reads CASSESAWTGPSEQFF. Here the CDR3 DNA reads TGCGCCAGCAGTGAGTCGGCTTGGACAGGGCCTAGTGAGCAGTTCTTC.

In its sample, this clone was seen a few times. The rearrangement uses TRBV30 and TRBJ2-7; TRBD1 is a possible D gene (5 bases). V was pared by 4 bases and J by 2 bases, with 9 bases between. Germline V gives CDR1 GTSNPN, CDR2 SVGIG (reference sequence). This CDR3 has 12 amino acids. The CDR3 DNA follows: TGTGCCTGGAACAGGCCCCCCTACGAGCAGTACTTC. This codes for CAWNRPPYEQYF.

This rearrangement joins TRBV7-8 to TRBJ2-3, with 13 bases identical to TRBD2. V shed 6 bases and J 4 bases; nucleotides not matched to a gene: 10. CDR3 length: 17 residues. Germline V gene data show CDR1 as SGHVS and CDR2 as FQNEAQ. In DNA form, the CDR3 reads TGTGCCAGCAGTCGACTAGCGGGAGGAGCTTTAGCAGATACGCAGTATTTT. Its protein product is CASSRLAGGALADTQYF.

In DNA form, the CDR3 reads TGTGCCAGCTCACCACTACCGGGACTACCGACCGGGGAGCTGTTTTTT. Translated: CASSPLPGLPTGELFF. V usage is TRBV18 and J usage is TRBJ2-2; TRBD2 matches 7 bases. V shed 1 base and J 5 bases; nucleotides not matched to a gene: 7. The length of the CDR3 is 16 residues. Germline CDR1 is KGHSH and CDR2 is LQKENI.

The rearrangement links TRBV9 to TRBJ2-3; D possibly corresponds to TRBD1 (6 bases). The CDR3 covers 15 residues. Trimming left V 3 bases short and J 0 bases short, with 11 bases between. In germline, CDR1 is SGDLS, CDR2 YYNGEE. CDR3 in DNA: TGTGCCAGCAGCGCCCAGGGGATTAGCACAGATACGCAGTATTTT. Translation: CASSAQGISTDTQYF. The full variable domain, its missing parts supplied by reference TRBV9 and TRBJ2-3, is DSGVTQTPKHLITATGQRVTLRCSPRSGDLSVYWYQQSLDQGLQFLIQYYNGEERAKGNILERFSAQQFPDLHSELNLSSLELGDSALYFCASSAQGISTDTQYFGPGTRLTVL.

The CDR3 DNA follows: TGTGCCAGTAGTCCGGGGGGCCTCTACGAGCAGTACTTC. Its translation: CASSPGGLYEQYF. The chain uses TRBV19 and TRBJ2-7; a possible D gene is TRBD2 (7 bases). This CDR3 is built from 13 residues. Germline CDR1 is LNHDA and CDR2 is SQIVND (reference sequence). Trimming removed 5 bases from V and 3 bases from J, with 11 bases in between.